The sequence of this T cell receptor beta chain was determined in a study of cytomegalovirus exposure and HLA in healthy donors. In the PCR, 60 Vbeta and 13 Jbeta primers were used. Measured with immunoSEQ multiplex PCR; TCRdb has only the in-frame clones, and not every one. The data hold under 200,000 clones, with approximately 84% observed a single time. Study conclusions and caveats: Across all donors, roughly uniform sequencing depth was an assumption of the presence/absence analyses. Association of 15,000 to 20,000 TCR beta sequences with HLA alleles was found at 0.05 false discovery rate in a later analysis. Of the V segments, some could not be distinguished, including TRBV6-2 and TRBV6-3, and were excluded.

The CDR3 is 11 amino acids. Trimming stripped 2 bases from V and 8 bases from J, with 6 bases between. Germline loops: CDR1 MNHEY, CDR2 SVGAGI. As regards this clone: Antigen specificity is unknown.

The chain couples TRBV6-5 to TRBJ1-1; D gene uncertain. Sequenced sample: PBMCs. This receptor was identified in a woman aged 25 to 39 in good health and CMV-seropositive. The CDR3 reads CASSYGQEAFF. The DNA of the CDR3 is TGTGCCAGCAGTTACGGGCAGGAAGCTTTCTTT.